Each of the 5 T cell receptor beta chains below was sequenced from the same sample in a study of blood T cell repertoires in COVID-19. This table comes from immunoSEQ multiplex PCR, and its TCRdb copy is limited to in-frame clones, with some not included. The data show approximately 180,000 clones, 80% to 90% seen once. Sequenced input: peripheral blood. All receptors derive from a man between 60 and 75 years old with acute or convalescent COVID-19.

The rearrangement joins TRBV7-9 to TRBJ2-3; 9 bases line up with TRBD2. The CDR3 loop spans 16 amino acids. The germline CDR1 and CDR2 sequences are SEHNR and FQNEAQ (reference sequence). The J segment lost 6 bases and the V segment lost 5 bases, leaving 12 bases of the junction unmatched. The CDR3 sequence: CASSPGGLALRDTQYF. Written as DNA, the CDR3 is TGTGCCAGCAGCCCTGGGGGACTAGCCCTAAGGGATACGCAGTATTTT.

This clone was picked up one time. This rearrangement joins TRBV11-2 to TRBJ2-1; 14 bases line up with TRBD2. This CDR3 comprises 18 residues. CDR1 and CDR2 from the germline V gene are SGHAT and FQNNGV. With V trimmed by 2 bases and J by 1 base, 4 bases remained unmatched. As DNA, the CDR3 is TGTGCCAGCAGCTTAAGACTAGCGGGAGGGCCGTCCTACAATGAGCAGTTCTTC. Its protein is CASSLRLAGGPSYNEQFF. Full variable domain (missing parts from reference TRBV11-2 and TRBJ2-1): EAGVAQSPRYKIIEKRQSVAFWCNPISGHATLYWYQQILGQGPKLLIQFQNNGVVDDSQLPKDRFSAERLKGVDSTLKIQPAKLEDSAVYLCASSLRLAGGPSYNEQFFGPGTRLTVL.

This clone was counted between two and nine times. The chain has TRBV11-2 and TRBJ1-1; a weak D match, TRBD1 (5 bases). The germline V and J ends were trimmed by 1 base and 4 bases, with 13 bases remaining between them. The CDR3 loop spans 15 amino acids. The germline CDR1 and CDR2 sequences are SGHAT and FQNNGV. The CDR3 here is CASSLGAGKATEAFF. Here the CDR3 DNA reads TGTGCCAGCAGCTTAGGGGCAGGGAAGGCCACTGAAGCTTTCTTT.

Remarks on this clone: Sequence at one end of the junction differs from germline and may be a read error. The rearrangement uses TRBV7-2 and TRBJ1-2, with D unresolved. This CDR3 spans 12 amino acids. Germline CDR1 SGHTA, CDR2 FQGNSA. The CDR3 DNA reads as TGTGCCAGCAGCTTAGTGGGAGAAGCCCGCCACTTC. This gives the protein CASSLVGEARHF.

CDR3 bases: TGTGCCAGCAACCAGGGCCCTGGAAACACCATATATTTT. This translates into CASNQGPGNTIYF. V usage is TRBV28 and J usage is TRBJ1-3; D is perhaps TRBD1 (5 bases). Germline values: CDR1 MDHEN, CDR2 SYDVKM. CDR3 length: 13 amino acids. Trimming stripped 7 bases from V and 2 bases from J, with 9 bases between. The full variable domain, completed using reference TRBV28 and TRBJ1-3, is DVKVTQSSRYLVKRTGEKVFLECVQDMDHENMFWYRQDPGLGLRLIYFSYDVKMKEKGDIPEGYSVSREKKERFSLILESASTNQTSMYLCASNQGPGNTIYFGEGSWLTVV.